A selection of T cell receptor beta chains follows, all from one sample in a study of cytomegalovirus exposure and HLA in healthy donors. The protocol was immunoSEQ multiplex PCR, while the TCRdb copy is restricted to in-frame clones and leaves out a portion. This table has approximately 140,000 clones, 60% to 80% appearing once. The sequenced sample consisted of PBMCs. The receptors were sampled from a woman in her forties in good health and CMV-seropositive. The CDR3 runs from the conserved cysteine through the conserved F or W. The order of the fields is J gene, clone size, D gene, V gene, CDR3 protein, CDR3 DNA. A D gene is named only where the DNA matches it firmly. Size is stated for part of the rows, as once, few or many counts, or as a class when the clone is expanded.

J: TRBJ1-6; size: -; D: TRBD1; V: TRBV6-1; CDR3: CASSERGQGNSPLHF; DNA: TGTGCCAGCAGTGAACGGGGACAGGGGAATTCACCCCTCCACTTT
J: TRBJ2-3; size: -; D: TRBD1; V: TRBV5-6; CDR3: CASSDRDRFTDTQYF; DNA: TGTGCCAGCAGCGACCGGGACAGATTCACAGATACGCAGTATTTT
J: TRBJ2-1; size: -; D: TRBD2; V: TRBV7-9; CDR3: CASSDGLAAYNEQFF; DNA: TGTGCCAGCAGCGATGGACTAGCCGCCTACAATGAGCAGTTCTTC
J: TRBJ1-3; size: few; D: -; V: TRBV9; CDR3: CASSATGLGNTIYF; DNA: TGTGCCAGCAGCGCGACAGGACTTGGAAACACCATATATTTT
J: TRBJ1-2; size: -; D: TRBD1; V: TRBV6-4; CDR3: CASSADRGDGYTF; DNA: TGTGCCAGCAGTGCGGACAGGGGGGACGGCTACACCTTC
J: TRBJ1-6; size: few; D: TRBD1; V: TRBV5-1; CDR3: CASSRWDSNSPLHF; DNA: TGCGCCAGCAGCCGATGGGACAGTAATTCACCCCTCCACTTT
J: TRBJ2-1; size: -; D: TRBD2; V: TRBV5-1; CDR3: CASSLGHFLAGAYNEQFF; DNA: TGCGCCAGCAGCTTGGGGCACTTTCTAGCGGGGGCTTACAATGAGCAGTTCTTC
J: TRBJ2-2; size: -; D: TRBD2; V: TRBV5-4; CDR3: CASSASGGATGELFF; DNA: TGTGCCAGCAGCGCTAGCGGGGGGGCCACCGGGGAGCTGTTTTTT
J: TRBJ1-6; size: -; D: -; V: TRBV7-9; CDR3: CASSLSAGGNNSPLHF; DNA: TGTGCCAGCAGCTTATCAGCGGGGGGGAATAATTCACCCCTCCACTTT
J: TRBJ2-4; size: -; D: TRBD1; V: TRBV10-3; CDR3: CAISEGTGGVYIQYF; DNA: TGTGCCATCAGTGAAGGGACAGGGGGCGTTTACATTCAGTACTTC
J: TRBJ2-7; size: -; D: -; V: TRBV28; CDR3: CASRAHTQYEQYF; DNA: TGTGCCAGCAGGGCCCACACCCAATACGAGCAGTACTTC
J: TRBJ2-2; size: once; D: -; V: TRBV7-9; CDR3: CASSLERTDTGELFF; DNA: TGTGCCAGCAGCTTAGAACGTACAGACACCGGGGAGCTGTTTTTT
J: TRBJ1-5; size: -; D: TRBD1; V: TRBV6-5; CDR3: CASRGQGQPQHF; DNA: TGTGCCAGCAGGGGACAGGGTCAGCCCCAGCATTTT
J: TRBJ1-1; size: -; D: -; V: TRBV18; CDR3: CASSPGGQGEAFF; DNA: TGTGCCAGCTCACCAGGCGGCCAGGGTGAAGCTTTCTTT
J: TRBJ2-5; size: -; D: -; V: TRBV21-1; CDR3: CASSKGGGGEETQYF; DNA: TGTGCCAGCAGCAAAGGAGGGGGCGGCGAAGAGACCCAGTACTTC
J: TRBJ2-7; size: few; D: TRBD1; V: TRBV6-5; CDR3: CASSLGQGISYEQYF; DNA: TGTGCCAGCAGTCTGGGACAGGGGATTTCCTACGAGCAGTACTTC
J: TRBJ1-1; size: -; D: TRBD1; V: TRBV7-3; CDR3: CASSSGGANTEAFF; DNA: TGTGCCAGCAGCTCAGGGGGCGCGAACACTGAAGCTTTCTTT
J: TRBJ2-1; size: once; D: -; V: TRBV5-4; CDR3: CASSTGGDSYNEQFF; DNA: TGTGCCAGCAGCACGGGGGGGGACAGCTACAATGAGCAGTTCTTC
J: TRBJ2-7; size: few; D: -; V: TRBV28; CDR3: CASRPPRTAPGEQYF; DNA: TGTGCCAGCAGACCTCCCCGGACGGCTCCGGGAGAGCAGTACTTC
J: TRBJ1-2; size: -; D: -; V: TRBV6-4; CDR3: CAGNRTSNYGYTF; DNA: TGTGCCGGGAACAGGACATCTAACTATGGCTACACCTTC
J: TRBJ2-7; size: -; D: -; V: TRBV27; CDR3: CASSRAGPSYEQYF; DNA: TGTGCCAGCAGTCGAGCAGGGCCCTCCTACGAGCAGTACTTC
J: TRBJ2-3; size: -; D: -; V: TRBV7-9; CDR3: CASSLAVLTDTQYF; DNA: TGTGCCAGCAGCTTAGCTGTTCTGACAGATACGCAGTATTTT
J: TRBJ2-7; size: -; D: TRBD1; V: TRBV11-3; CDR3: CASSLSTGNGYEQYF; DNA: TGTGCCAGCAGCTTGTCGACAGGGAATGGGTACGAGCAGTACTTC
J: TRBJ2-7; size: -; D: TRBD1; V: TRBV9; CDR3: CASSGTGDYEQYF; DNA: TGTGCCAGCAGCGGGACAGGGGACTACGAGCAGTACTTC
J: TRBJ1-2; size: -; D: -; V: TRBV5-1; CDR3: CASSLTGTNYGYTF; DNA: TGCGCCAGCAGCCTAACAGGGACTAACTATGGCTACACCTTC
J: TRBJ1-5; size: -; D: -; V: TRBV4-1; CDR3: CASSQDRRQPQHF; DNA: TGCGCCAGCAGCCAAGATAGGCGGCAGCCCCAGCATTTT
J: TRBJ2-5; size: -; D: -; V: TRBV5-1; CDR3: CASSLMGLGETQYF; DNA: TGCGCCAGCAGCTTGATGGGACTGGGGGAGACCCAGTACTTC
J: TRBJ2-5; size: -; D: -; V: TRBV5-1; CDR3: CASSRGTAISQETQYF; DNA: TGCGCCAGCAGCCGGGGGACAGCAATCAGTCAAGAGACCCAGTACTTC
J: TRBJ1-1; size: few; D: TRBD1; V: TRBV10-3; CDR3: CAIRVDRDYTEAFF; DNA: TGTGCCATCAGGGTGGACAGGGACTACACTGAAGCTTTCTTT
J: TRBJ1-1; size: -; D: -; V: TRBV29-1; CDR3: CSVRREGDVNTEAFF; DNA: TGCAGCGTCCGAAGGGAAGGGGATGTGAACACTGAAGCTTTCTTT
J: TRBJ1-5; size: -; D: TRBD1; V: TRBV12-5; CDR3: CASGQGDSGNQPQHF; DNA: TGTGCTAGTGGTCAGGGGGACAGTGGCAATCAGCCCCAGCATTTT
J: TRBJ1-2; size: -; D: -; V: TRBV19; CDR3: CASSTGGYGYTF; DNA: TGTGCCAGTAGTACCGGGGGCTATGGCTACACCTTC
J: TRBJ2-2; size: -; D: -; V: TRBV5-4; CDR3: CASGSYNTGELFF; DNA: TGTGCCAGCGGCTCTTATAACACCGGGGAGCTGTTTTTT
J: TRBJ2-7; size: -; D: -; V: TRBV13; CDR3: CASSFVGAGTKSGEQYF; DNA: TGTGCCAGCAGCTTTGTGGGCGCCGGGACAAAATCGGGCGAGCAGTACTTC
J: TRBJ2-7; size: -; D: -; V: TRBV12-5; CDR3: CASGLVVGPSYEQYF; DNA: TGTGCTAGTGGTTTGGTGGTGGGGCCCAGTTACGAGCAGTACTTC
J: TRBJ1-3; size: -; D: -; V: TRBV19; CDR3: CASEDRSGNTIYF; DNA: TGTGCCAGCGAAGACAGGAGCGGAAACACCATATATTTT
J: TRBJ1-1; size: -; D: TRBD1; V: TRBV10-2; CDR3: CASNRQGEYTEAFF; DNA: TGCGCCAGCAATCGACAGGGGGAGTACACTGAAGCTTTCTTT
J: TRBJ1-5; size: -; D: -; V: TRBV18; CDR3: CASAYNRDQPQHF; DNA: TGTGCCAGCGCTTACAACAGGGATCAGCCCCAGCATTTT
J: TRBJ2-3; size: -; D: -; V: TRBV18; CDR3: CASSPDRIDTQYF; DNA: TGTGCCAGCTCACCTGACAGGATCGATACGCAGTATTTT
J: TRBJ1-1; size: -; D: TRBD1; V: TRBV29-1; CDR3: CSVQTGVAEAFF; DNA: TGCAGCGTACAGACAGGGGTCGCTGAAGCTTTCTTT